The rows below give T cell receptor beta chains drawn from one sample of a study of CD8 T cells in ankylosing spondylitis. TCRdb processed the 5' RACE reads anew with MiXCR; each CDR3 protein has one entry. The sample lists around 480,000 distinct CDR3 sequences; roughly a sixth were seen once. Sample: blood, either unsorted or a sorted T cell fraction (not recorded which). These receptors came from a male donor with ankylosing spondylitis. The conserved cysteine and the conserved F or W are not part of the CDR3 here.

>TRBV10-3
AISESRTGEDAEAF
>TRBV5-6
ASSWSGTGKNSYEQY
>TRBV10-3
AAFRDSQETQY
>TRBV27
ASRVQGGISNQPQH
>TRBV5-1
ASSAGSEGVTQY
>TRBV5-4
ASSLGGTGGGNTEAF
>TRBV12-3/TRBV12-4
ASSPGLAGVVEQF
>TRBV18
ASSPKDGGGELF
>TRBV5-1
ASSRTGGSGNTIY
>TRBV2
ASRTGGADTGELF
>TRBV4-3
ASSQEDTLYNEQF
>TRBV2
ASSERTGPGGYT
>TRBV20-1
SAYRLAGGAFYNEQF
>TRBV20-1
SASLAAYEQY
>TRBV11-2
ASSSRLFDTYNEQF
>TRBV29-1
SVGTSGSGTDTQY
>TRBV28
ASSPRGGGSGANVLT
>TRBV5-1
ASSLEGQSTEAF
>TRBV2
ASRAPTGRATGELF
>TRBV3-1
ASSQQIAGNTDTQY
>TRBV4-2
ASSQDGGLSSYNEQF
>TRBV27
ASSLGTRGTDTQY